This T cell receptor beta chain was retrieved from a study of blood T cell repertoires in COVID-19. For the study at large: COVID-19 samples from acute and convalescent phases originated in the United States, Italy and Spain. T cells, B-cell-depleted T cells, or PBMCs provided the cDNA or gDNA that served as material.

Per the original methods: Reference gene primer amplification gave nucleated cell count estimates. Sequenced by immunoSEQ multiplex PCR; TCRdb stores in-frame clones only, minus some. The D gene and trimming were derived from the DNA, and the V and J assignments and clone size from that table. The table shows about 280,000 clones, with around nine tenths occurring only once. Seattle's enrolled individuals joined amid active infection and were then monitored longitudinally. The receptor was derived from a young woman with COVID-19, enrolled during active disease. The sequencing sample was made of peripheral blood.

CDR3 amino acids: CASSLRTGSFRGNTIYF. In DNA, the CDR3 is TGTGCCAGCAGCCTCCGGACAGGCTCGTTCCGGGGAAACACCATATATTTT. V and J are TRBV7-9 and TRBJ1-3; TRBD1 matches at 7 bases. V lost 5 bases and J lost 4; bases outside the gene matches: 14. The V gene's germline CDR1 is SEHNR and CDR2 FQNEAQ (reference sequence). This CDR3 region has 17 residues.